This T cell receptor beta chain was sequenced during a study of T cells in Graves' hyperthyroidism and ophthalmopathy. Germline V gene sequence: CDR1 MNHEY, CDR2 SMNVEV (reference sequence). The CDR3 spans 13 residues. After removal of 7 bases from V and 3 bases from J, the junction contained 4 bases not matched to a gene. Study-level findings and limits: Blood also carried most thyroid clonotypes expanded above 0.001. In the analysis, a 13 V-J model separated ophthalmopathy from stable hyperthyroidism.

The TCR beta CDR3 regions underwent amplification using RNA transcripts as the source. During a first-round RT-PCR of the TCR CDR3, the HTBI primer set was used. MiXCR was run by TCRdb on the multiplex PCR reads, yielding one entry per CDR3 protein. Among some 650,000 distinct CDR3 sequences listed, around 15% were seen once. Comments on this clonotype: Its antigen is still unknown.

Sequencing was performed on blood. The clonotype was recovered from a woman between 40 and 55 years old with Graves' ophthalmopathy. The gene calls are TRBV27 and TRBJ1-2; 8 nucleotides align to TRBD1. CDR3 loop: CASKGQDYYGYTF. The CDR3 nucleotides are TGTGCCAGCAAGGGACAGGATTACTATGGCTACACCTTC.